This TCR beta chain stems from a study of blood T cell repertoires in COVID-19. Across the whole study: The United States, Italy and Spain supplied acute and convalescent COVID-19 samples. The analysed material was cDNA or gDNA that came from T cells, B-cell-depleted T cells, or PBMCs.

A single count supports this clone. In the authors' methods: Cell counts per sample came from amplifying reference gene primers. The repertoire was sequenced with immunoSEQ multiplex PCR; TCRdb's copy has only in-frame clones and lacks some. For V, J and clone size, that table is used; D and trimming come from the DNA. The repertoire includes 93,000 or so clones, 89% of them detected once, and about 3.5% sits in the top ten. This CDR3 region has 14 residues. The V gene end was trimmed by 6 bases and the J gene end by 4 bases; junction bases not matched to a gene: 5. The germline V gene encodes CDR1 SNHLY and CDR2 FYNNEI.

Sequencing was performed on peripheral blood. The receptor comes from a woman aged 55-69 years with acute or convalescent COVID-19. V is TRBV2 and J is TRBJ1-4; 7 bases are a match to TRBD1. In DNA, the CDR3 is TGTGCCAGCAGCGACAGGGAAGGTAATGAAAAACTGTTTTTT. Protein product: CASSDREGNEKLFF.